This T cell receptor (beta chain) was found in a study of blood T cell repertoires in COVID-19. Study-level information: Acute and convalescent COVID-19 samples came from the United States, Italy and Spain. Sample material is recorded as cDNA or gDNA derived from T cells, B-cell-depleted T cells, or PBMCs.

The data were produced by immunoSEQ multiplex PCR, yet TCRdb's version contains in-frame clones alone and is incomplete. The table includes tens of thousands of clones, 82% detected once. The table lists this clone with a count of one. This sequence was found in a man aged 50 or older with active or convalescent COVID-19. The sequenced sample consisted of peripheral blood.

CDR3 DNA: TGCGCCAGCAGTCACTTCCGGGACAGATTCTTTAAGGGCATTCAGTACTTC. Translated, it gives CASSHFRDRFFKGIQYF. The chain employs TRBV23-1 and TRBJ2-4; the match to TRBD1 covers 7 bases. TRBV23-1 is marked as an open reading frame, function uncertain. V shed 3 bases, J shed 9 bases, and the junction held 17 bases outside the gene matches. The CDR3 totals 17 residues.